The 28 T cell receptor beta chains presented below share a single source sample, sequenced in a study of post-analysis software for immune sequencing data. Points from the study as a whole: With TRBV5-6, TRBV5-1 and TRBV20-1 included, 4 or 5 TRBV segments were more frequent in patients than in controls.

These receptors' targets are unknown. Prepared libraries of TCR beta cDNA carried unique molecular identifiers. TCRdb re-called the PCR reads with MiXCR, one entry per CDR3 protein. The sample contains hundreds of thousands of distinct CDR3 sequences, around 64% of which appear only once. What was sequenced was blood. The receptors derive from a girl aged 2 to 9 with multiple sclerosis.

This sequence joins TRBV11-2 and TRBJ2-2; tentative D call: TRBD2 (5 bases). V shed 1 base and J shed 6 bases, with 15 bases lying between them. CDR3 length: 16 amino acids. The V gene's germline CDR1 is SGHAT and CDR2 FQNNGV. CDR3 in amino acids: CASSLGRTPNPGELFF. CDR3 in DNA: TGTGCCAGCAGCTTAGGCAGGACTCCAAACCCCGGGGAGCTGTTTTTT.

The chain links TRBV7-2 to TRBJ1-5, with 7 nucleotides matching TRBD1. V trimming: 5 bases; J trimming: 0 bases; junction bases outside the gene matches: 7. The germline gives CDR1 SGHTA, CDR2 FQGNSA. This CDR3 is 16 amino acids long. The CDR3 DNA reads TGTGCCAGCAGCCCGATGACAGGGAATAGCAATCAGCCCCAGCATTTT. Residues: CASSPMTGNSNQPQHF.

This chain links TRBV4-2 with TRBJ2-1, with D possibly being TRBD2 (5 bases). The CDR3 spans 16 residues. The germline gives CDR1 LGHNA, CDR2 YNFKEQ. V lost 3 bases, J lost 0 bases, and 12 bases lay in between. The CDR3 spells CASSHVLGSSYNEQFF. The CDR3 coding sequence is TGTGCCAGCAGCCACGTTTTGGGGAGCTCCTACAATGAGCAGTTCTTC.

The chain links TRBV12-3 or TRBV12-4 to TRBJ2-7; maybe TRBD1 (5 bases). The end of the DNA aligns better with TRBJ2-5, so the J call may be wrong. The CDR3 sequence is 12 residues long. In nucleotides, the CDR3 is TGTGCCAGCAGTCTCCAGGGTTTGACCCAGTACTTC. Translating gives CASSLQGLTQYF.

CDR3 in DNA: TGCGCCAGCAGCCAGGGACAGGGGGCTTCGGACACTGAAGCTTTCTTT. Its translation: CASSQGQGASDTEAFF. This chain joins TRBV5-1 and TRBJ1-1; 12 nucleotides align to TRBD1. The CDR3 contains 16 residues. J lost 3 bases, V lost 4 bases, and 7 bases had no gene match. Germline values: CDR1 SGHRS, CDR2 YFSETQ.

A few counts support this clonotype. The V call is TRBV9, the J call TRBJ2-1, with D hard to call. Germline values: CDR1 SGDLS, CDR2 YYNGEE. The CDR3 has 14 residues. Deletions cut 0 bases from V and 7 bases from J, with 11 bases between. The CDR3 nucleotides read TGTGCCAGCAGCGTAGAAGGGTATTCGAATGAGCAGTTCTTC. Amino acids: CASSVEGYSNEQFF.

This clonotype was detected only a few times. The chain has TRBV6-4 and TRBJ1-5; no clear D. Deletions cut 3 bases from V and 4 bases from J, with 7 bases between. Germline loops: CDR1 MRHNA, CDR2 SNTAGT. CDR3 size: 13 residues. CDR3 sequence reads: CASSERENQPQHF. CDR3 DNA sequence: TGTGCCAGCAGTGAGAGGGAAAATCAGCCCCAGCATTTT.

The CDR3 DNA reads as TGCAGTGCCCTTAGCGGGGGGGCCGCCTACAATGAGCAGTTCTTC. It specifies CSALSGGAAYNEQFF. The chain links TRBV20-1 to TRBJ2-1; the match to TRBD2 covers 11 bases. The CDR3 runs 15 residues. V lost 6 bases and J lost 2; bases outside the gene matches: 6. Germline lookup yields CDR1 DFQATT and CDR2 SNEGSKA (reference sequence).

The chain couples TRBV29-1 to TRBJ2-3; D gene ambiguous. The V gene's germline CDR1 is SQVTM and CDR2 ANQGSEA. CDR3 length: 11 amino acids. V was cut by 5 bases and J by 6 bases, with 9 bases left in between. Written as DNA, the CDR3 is TGCAGCGTTAGTTCGGCGGATACGCAGTATTTT. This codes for CSVSSADTQYF.

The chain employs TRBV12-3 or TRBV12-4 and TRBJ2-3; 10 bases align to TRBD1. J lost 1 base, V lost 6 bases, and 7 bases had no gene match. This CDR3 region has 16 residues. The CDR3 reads CASRTGTGARTDTQYF. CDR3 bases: TGTGCCAGCAGGACCGGGACAGGGGCGCGCACAGATACGCAGTATTTT.

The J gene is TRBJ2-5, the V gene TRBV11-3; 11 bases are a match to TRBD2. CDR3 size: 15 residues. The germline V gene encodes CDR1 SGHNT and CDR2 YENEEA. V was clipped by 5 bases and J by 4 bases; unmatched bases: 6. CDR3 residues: CASSLYSGGAETQYF. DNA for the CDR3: TGTGCCAGCAGCCTGTATAGCGGGGGGGCAGAGACCCAGTACTTC.

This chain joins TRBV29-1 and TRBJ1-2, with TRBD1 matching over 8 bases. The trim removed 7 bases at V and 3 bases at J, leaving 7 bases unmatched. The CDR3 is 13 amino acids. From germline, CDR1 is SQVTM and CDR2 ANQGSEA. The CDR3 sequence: CSAEGGQDYGYTF. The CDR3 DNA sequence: TGCAGCGCCGAGGGGGGACAGGACTATGGCTACACCTTC.

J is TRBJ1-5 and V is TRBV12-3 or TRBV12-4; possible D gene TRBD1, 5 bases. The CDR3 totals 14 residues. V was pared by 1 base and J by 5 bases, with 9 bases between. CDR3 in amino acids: CASSLVGDDQPQHF. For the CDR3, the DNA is TGTGCCAGCAGTTTAGTAGGGGACGATCAGCCCCAGCATTTT.

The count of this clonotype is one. DNA of the CDR3: TGCAGTGCTAGAGATAGTGGGCGGGGCACAGATACGCAGTATTTT. This codes for CSARDSGRGTDTQYF. The chain joins TRBV20-1 to TRBJ2-3; tentative D call: TRBD2 (5 bases). Germline CDR1 is DFQATT and CDR2 is SNEGSKA (reference sequence). The CDR3 runs to 15 residues. V lost 0 bases and J 1 base, leaving 11 bases between the germline ends.

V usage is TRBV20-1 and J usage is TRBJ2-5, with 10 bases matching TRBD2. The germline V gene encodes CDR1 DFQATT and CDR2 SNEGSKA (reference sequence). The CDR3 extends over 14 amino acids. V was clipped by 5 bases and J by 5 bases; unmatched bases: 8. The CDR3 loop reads CSAGILAGEETQYF. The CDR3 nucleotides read TGCAGTGCTGGGATCCTAGCGGGAGAGGAGACCCAGTACTTC.

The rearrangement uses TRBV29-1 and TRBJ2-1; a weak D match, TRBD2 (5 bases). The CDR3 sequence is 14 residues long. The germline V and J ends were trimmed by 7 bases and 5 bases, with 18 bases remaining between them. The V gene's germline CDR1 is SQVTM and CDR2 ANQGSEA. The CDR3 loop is CSATASGRNNEQFF. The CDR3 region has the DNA TGCAGCGCCACGGCGAGTGGGAGAAACAATGAGCAGTTCTTC.

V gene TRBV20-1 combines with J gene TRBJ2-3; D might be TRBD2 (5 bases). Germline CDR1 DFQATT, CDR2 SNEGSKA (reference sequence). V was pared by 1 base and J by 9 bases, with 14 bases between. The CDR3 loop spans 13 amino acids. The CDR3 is CSARGPTSTTQYF. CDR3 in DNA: TGCAGTGCTAGAGGTCCTACTAGTACCACGCAGTATTTT.

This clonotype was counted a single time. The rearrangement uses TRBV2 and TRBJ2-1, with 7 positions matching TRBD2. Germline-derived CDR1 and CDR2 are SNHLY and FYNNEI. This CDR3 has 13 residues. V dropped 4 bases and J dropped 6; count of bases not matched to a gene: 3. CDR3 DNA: TGTGCCAGCAGTGGCGGGAGCCCCAATGAGCAGTTCTTC. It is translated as CASSGGSPNEQFF.

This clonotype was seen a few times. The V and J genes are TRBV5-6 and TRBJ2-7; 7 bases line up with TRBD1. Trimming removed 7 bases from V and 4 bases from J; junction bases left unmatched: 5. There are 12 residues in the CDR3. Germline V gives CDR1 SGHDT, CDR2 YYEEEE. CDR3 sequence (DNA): TGTGCCAGCGGGGACAGACTTTACGAGCAGTACTTC. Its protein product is CASGDRLYEQYF.

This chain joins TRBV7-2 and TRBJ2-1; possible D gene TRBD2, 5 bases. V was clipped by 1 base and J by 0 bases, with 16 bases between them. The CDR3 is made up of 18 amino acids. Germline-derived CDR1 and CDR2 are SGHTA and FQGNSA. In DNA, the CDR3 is TGTGCCAGCAGCTTAGAGGGAAGCGGCCTAAGCTCCTACAATGAGCAGTTCTTC. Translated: CASSLEGSGLSSYNEQFF.

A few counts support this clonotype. The CDR3 protein is CASSYRVTYNEQFF. DNA for the CDR3: TGTGCCAGCAGCTACAGGGTCACCTACAATGAGCAGTTCTTC. V and J are TRBV7-8 and TRBJ2-1; TRBD1 might be the D (6 bases). Looked up from germline, CDR1 is SGHVS and CDR2 is FQNEAQ. This CDR3 contains 14 residues. Trimming took off 4 bases at V and 2 bases at J, with 9 bases between the two ends.

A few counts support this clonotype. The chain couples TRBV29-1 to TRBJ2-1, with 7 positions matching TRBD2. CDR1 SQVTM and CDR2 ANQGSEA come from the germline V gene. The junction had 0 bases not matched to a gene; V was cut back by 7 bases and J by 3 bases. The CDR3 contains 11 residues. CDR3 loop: CSGGGYNEQFF. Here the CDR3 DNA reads TGCAGCGGGGGGGGCTACAATGAGCAGTTCTTC.

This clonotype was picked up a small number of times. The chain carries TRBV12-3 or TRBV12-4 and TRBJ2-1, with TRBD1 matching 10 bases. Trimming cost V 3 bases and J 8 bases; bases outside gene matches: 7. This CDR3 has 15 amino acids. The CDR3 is CASSFFRDRGDEQFF. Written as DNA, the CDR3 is TGTGCCAGCAGTTTCTTCCGGGACAGGGGCGATGAGCAGTTCTTC.

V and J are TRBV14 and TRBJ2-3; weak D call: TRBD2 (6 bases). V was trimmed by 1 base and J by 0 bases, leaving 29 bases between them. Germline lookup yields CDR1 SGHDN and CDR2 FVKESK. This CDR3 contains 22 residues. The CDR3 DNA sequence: TGTGCCAGCAGCCAAGTTCTCGCAGGGACTTCCCGCTCACCTGGTAGCACAGATACGCAGTATTTT. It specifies CASSQVLAGTSRSPGSTDTQYF.

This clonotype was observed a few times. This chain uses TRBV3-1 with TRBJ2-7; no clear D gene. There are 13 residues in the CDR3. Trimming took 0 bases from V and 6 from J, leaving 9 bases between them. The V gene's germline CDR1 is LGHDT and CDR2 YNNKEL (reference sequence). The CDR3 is CASSQDGVSEQYF. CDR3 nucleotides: TGTGCCAGCAGCCAAGATGGAGTGAGCGAGCAGTACTTC.

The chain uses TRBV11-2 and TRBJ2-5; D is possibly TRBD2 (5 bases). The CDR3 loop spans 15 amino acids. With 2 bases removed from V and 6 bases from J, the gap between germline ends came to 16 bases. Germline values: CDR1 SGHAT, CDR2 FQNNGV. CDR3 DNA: TGTGCCAGCAGCTTATCACGGGGATCCGGGAAGACCCAGTACTTC. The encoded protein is CASSLSRGSGKTQYF. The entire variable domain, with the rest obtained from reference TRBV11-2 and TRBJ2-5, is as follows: EAGVAQSPRYKIIEKRQSVAFWCNPISGHATLYWYQQILGQGPKLLIQFQNNGVVDDSQLPKDRFSAERLKGVDSTLKIQPAKLEDSAVYLCASSLSRGSGKTQYFGPGTRLLVL.

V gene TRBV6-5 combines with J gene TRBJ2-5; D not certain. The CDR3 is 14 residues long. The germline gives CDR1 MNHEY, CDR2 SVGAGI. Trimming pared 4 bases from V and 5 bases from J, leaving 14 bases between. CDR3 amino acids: CASSSPSFVETQYF. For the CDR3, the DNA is TGTGCCAGCAGTTCCCCAAGTTTCGTCGAGACCCAGTACTTC.

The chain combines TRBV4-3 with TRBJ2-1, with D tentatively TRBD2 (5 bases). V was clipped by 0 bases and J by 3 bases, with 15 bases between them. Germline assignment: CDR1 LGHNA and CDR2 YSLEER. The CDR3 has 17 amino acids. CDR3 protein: CASSQDTESGYYNEQFF. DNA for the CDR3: TGCGCCAGCAGCCAAGATACGGAATCGGGGTACTACAATGAGCAGTTCTTC.